The 6 T cell receptor beta chains listed next were all sequenced from one sample in a study of chemoradiotherapy in HPV16-positive cancers. The repertoire was sequenced with immunoSEQ multiplex PCR; TCRdb's copy has only in-frame clones and lacks some. The sample holds roughly 28,000 clones, about 89% seen once. Specimen: blood, collected from a patient who underwent chemoradiotherapy. The receptors originated from a human donor with HPV-associated anogenital cancer.

The chain links TRBV6-6 to TRBJ2-7; no clear D. In germline, CDR1 is MNHNY, CDR2 SVGAGI (reference sequence). The CDR3 runs 12 residues. The V and J ends lost 6 bases and 7 bases respectively, with 13 bases between them. The CDR3 nucleotides are TGTGCCAGCAGAGACCAGGCGCGGGAGCAGTACTTC. Protein product: CASRDQAREQYF.

The gene calls are TRBV12-5 and TRBJ2-5; TRBD2 agrees at 7 bases. This CDR3 comprises 16 residues. V lost 4 bases, J lost 5 bases, and 13 bases stayed unmatched. Germline CDR1 and CDR2: LGHNT and FRNRAP. The CDR3 bases are TGTGCTAGTGGTTGGTCTCCGGGGGGTCTAGCTGAGACCCAGTACTTC. It specifies CASGWSPGGLAETQYF.

The V gene is TRBV2, the J gene TRBJ1-1; D is possibly TRBD1 (6 bases). Looked up from germline, CDR1 is SNHLY and CDR2 is FYNNEI. V was trimmed by 8 bases and J by 5 bases, leaving 18 bases between them. The length of the CDR3 is 14 residues. The CDR3 nucleotides read TGTGCCAGCTCCTTTGGGGCAGGGGTGACTGAAGCTTTCTTT. Its protein is CASSFGAGVTEAFF.

In the case of this clone: Germline and junction disagree at one end, which may indicate a read error. The chain couples TRBV6-5 to TRBJ1-1, with D possibly matching TRBD1 (6 bases). Per germline, CDR1 MNHEY and CDR2 SVGAGI. The CDR3 loop spans 15 amino acids. Written as DNA, the CDR3 is TGTGCCAGCAGTTACGGGGGTCGGCAGGGGACCCAATCACACTTT. Its protein is CASSYGGRQGTQSHF.

CDR3 protein: CASSIGDRGLGETQYF. CDR3 coding DNA: TGTGCCAGTAGTATTGGGGACAGGGGGCTTGGAGAGACCCAGTACTTC. V is TRBV19 and J is TRBJ2-5, with 12 bases matching TRBD1. J was trimmed by 4 bases and V by 3 bases; bases with no gene match: 6. The CDR3 consists of 16 residues. Germline-derived CDR1 and CDR2 are LNHDA and SQIVND (reference sequence).

V is TRBV5-4 and J is TRBJ2-5; D may match TRBD1 or TRBD2 (5 bases each). The germline V gene has CDR1 SGHNT and CDR2 YYREEE (reference sequence). Trimming shortened V by 0 bases and J by 1 base, and 7 bases separated the two germline ends. This CDR3 region has 14 residues. The CDR3 region has the DNA TGTGCCAGCAGCTTGGCCGGGACCCAAGAGACCCAGTACTTC. Residues: CASSLAGTQETQYF.